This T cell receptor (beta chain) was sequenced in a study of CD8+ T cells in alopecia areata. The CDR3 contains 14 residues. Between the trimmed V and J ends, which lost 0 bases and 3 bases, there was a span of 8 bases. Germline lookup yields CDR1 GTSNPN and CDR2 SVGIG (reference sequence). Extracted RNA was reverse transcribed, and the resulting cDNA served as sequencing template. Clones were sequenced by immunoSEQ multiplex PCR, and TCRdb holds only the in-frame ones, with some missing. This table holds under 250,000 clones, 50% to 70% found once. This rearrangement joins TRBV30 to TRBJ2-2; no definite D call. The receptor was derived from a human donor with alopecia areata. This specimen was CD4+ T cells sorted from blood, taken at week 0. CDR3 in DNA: TGTGCCTGGAGTGTGGGGTCTTACACCGGGGAGCTGTTTTTT. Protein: CAWSVGSYTGELFF. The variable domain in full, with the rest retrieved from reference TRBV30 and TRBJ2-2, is SQTIHQWPATLVQPVGSPLSLECTVEGTSNPNLYWYRQAAGRGLQLLFYSVGIGQISSEVPQNLSASRPQDRQFILSSKKLLLSDSGFYLCAWSVGSYTGELFFGEGSRLTVL.